Following are 30 T cell receptor beta chains from one sample sequenced in a study of cytomegalovirus exposure and HLA in healthy donors (dated by TCRdb to about 2017). Receptor libraries were prepared by the immunoSEQ multiplex PCR assay. A mixture of 60 forward primers for TCR Vbeta segments and 13 reverse primers for TCR Jbeta segments was used in the multiplex PCR. TCRdb limited this immuneACCESS table to in-frame rearrangements with V and J called. A share of clones is missing; checked studies link under half to unresolved V genes, and the rest is unexplained. The sample data list around 120,000 clones, and around three quarters of these were observed just once. Of the sample, less than 3.5% is held by the ten largest clones. The sequenced material came from PBMCs. The receptors shown here come from a woman in her thirties or forties in good health and CMV-seropositive.

The chain employs TRBV5-4 and TRBJ2-5; 8 bases map to TRBD2. The CDR3 loop spans 15 amino acids. CDR1 is SGHNT and CDR2 is YYREEE in the germline V gene (reference sequence). The junction had 5 bases not matched to a gene; V was cut back by 0 bases and J by 4 bases. CDR3 region: CASSLARAGGETQYF. The CDR3 DNA sequence: TGTGCCAGCAGCTTGGCCCGGGCGGGAGGAGAGACCCAGTACTTC. The full variable domain, in which reference TRBV5-4 and TRBJ2-5 provide the parts outside the CDR3, is ETGVTQSPTHLIKTRGQQVTLRCSSQSGHNTVSWYQQALGQGPQFIFQYYREEENGRGNFPPRFSGLQFPNYSSELNVNALELDDSALYLCASSLARAGGETQYFGPGTRLLVL.

This chain connects TRBV4-2 to TRBJ2-3, with 9 bases lining up with TRBD2. Germline V gene data show CDR1 as LGHNA and CDR2 as YNFKEQ. This CDR3 is built from 16 residues. The ends lost 4 bases at V and 5 bases at J; junction bases unmatched: 10. CDR3 nucleotides: TGTGCCAGCAGCCCGAGGGTAGCGGGAGTTCAAGATACGCAGTATTTT. This translates into CASSPRVAGVQDTQYF.

V and J are TRBV5-5 and TRBJ1-5; no firm D call. The ends were cut back, 0 bases at V and 5 bases at J, with 6 bases in the middle. Germline CDR1 and CDR2: SGHKS and YYEKEE (reference sequence). The CDR3 length is 13 residues. CDR3 protein: CASSLDSDQPQHF. CDR3 DNA sequence: TGTGCCAGCAGCTTGGACAGTGATCAGCCCCAGCATTTT. The complete variable domain, with remaining parts taken from reference TRBV5-5 and TRBJ1-5, reads DAGVTQSPTHLIKTRGQQVTLRCSPISGHKSVSWYQQVLGQGPQFIFQYYEKEERGRGNFPDRFSARQFPNYSSELNVNALLLGDSALYLCASSLDSDQPQHFGDGTRLSIL.

The chain joins TRBV7-3 to TRBJ2-7; tentatively, D is TRBD2 (7 bases). V lost 2 bases and J 5 bases, leaving 16 bases between the germline ends. The CDR3 runs to 15 residues. The V gene's germline CDR1 is SGHTA and CDR2 FQGTGA. Written as DNA, the CDR3 is TGTGCCAGCAGCTTATTGGGGGGGGGCTTCAACGAGCAGTACTTC. Protein: CASSLLGGGFNEQYF.

The chain recombines TRBV9 with TRBJ1-4; D perhaps matches TRBD1 (5 bases). V gave up 4 bases and J gave up 8 bases, with 24 bases separating them. CDR1 and CDR2 from the germline V gene are SGDLS and YYNGEE. This CDR3 contains 17 residues. The CDR3, as DNA: TGTGCCAGCAGCTCCCCCGGGGGAGGGGCAGTTGGCGAAAAACTGTTTTTT. Its translation: CASSSPGGGAVGEKLFF.

The chain combines TRBV10-3 with TRBJ2-1, with 9 bases fitting TRBD1. There are 14 residues in the CDR3. The ends lost 7 bases at V and 7 bases at J; junction bases unmatched: 8. The germline CDR1 and CDR2 sequences are ENHRY and SYGVKD. The CDR3 DNA reads as TGTGCCATCACAGGGACAGGGTTATCAAATGAGCAGTTCTTC. Residues: CAITGTGLSNEQFF.

With respect to this clone: One end of the junction does not line up with germline, which may come from a read error. V and J are TRBV7-8 and TRBJ1-1, with TRBD1 matching 8 bases. Germline V gene lookup returns CDR1 SGHVS and CDR2 FQNEAQ. The CDR3 extends over 14 amino acids. The CDR3 region is CASSFRQGNAEAFF. CDR3 sequence (DNA): TGTGCCAGCAGCTTCCGACAGGGGAACGCTGAAGCTTTCTTT.

This sequence joins TRBV4-2 and TRBJ2-7, with a possible D match to TRBD2 (7 bases). Deletions cut 5 bases from V and 0 bases from J, with 11 bases between. The germline gives CDR1 LGHNA, CDR2 YNFKEQ. The length of the CDR3 is 14 residues. In DNA, the CDR3 is TGTGCCAGCAGCGGGGGGGCCAGCTCCTACGAGCAGTACTTC. Encoded protein: CASSGGASSYEQYF.

The sample holds a few counts of this clone. This chain uses TRBV5-5 with TRBJ2-6; D gene ambiguous. Germline CDR1 is SGHKS and CDR2 is YYEKEE (reference sequence). The CDR3 has 15 residues. The V end lost 3 bases, the J end lost 0 bases, and 7 bases lay between the germline ends. CDR3 sequence (DNA): TGTGCCAGCAGCTCCCTCCGCTCTGGGGCCAACGTCCTGACTTTC. It yields the protein CASSSLRSGANVLTF.

The rearrangement joins TRBV2 to TRBJ2-3; unclear D gene. Trimming shortened V by 1 base and J by 7 bases, and 12 bases separated the two germline ends. This CDR3 spans 14 amino acids. The V gene's germline CDR1 is SNHLY and CDR2 FYNNEI. CDR3 sequence reads: CASSEELVANTQYF. The DNA for the CDR3 is TGTGCCAGCAGTGAAGAGCTCGTCGCAAATACGCAGTATTTT.

There are a few counts of this clone. V and J are TRBV5-1 and TRBJ1-2; TRBD1 aligns across 9 bases. V was pared by 4 bases and J by 10 bases, with 8 bases of the junction left unmatched. Germline CDR1 and CDR2: SGHRS and YFSETQ. The CDR3 extends over 13 amino acids. The CDR3 protein is CASSPGQGLDYTF. For the CDR3, the DNA is TGCGCCAGCAGCCCGGGACAGGGACTCGACTACACCTTC. Variable domain in full (rest from reference TRBV5-1 and TRBJ1-2): KAGVTQTPRYLIKTRGQQVTLSCSPISGHRSVSWYQQTPGQGLQFLFEYFSETQRNKGNFPGRFSGRQFSNSRSEMNVSTLELGDSALYLCASSPGQGLDYTFGSGTRLTVV.

This CDR3 is CASSERAGYTF. The DNA of the CDR3 is TGTGCCAGCAGTGAGAGGGCCGGCTACACCTTC. This chain connects TRBV2 to TRBJ1-2, with D unresolved. Per germline, CDR1 SNHLY and CDR2 FYNNEI. V was cut by 3 bases and J by 8 bases, with 7 bases left in between. The length of the CDR3 is 11 residues.

The gene calls are TRBV5-1 and TRBJ2-1; D uncertain. Trimming pared 4 bases from V and 0 bases from J, leaving 20 bases between. The CDR3 spans 18 residues. The V gene's germline CDR1 is SGHRS and CDR2 YFSETQ. This chain's CDR3 is CASSRSIAVRGSYNEQFF. CDR3 nucleotides: TGCGCCAGCAGCCGATCTATTGCGGTTCGAGGCTCCTACAATGAGCAGTTCTTC.

In this sample, this clone turned up a few times. The genes are TRBV18 and TRBJ1-4; D gene ambiguous. This CDR3 is 13 amino acids long. The germline V gene has CDR1 KGHSH and CDR2 LQKENI. The V and J ends lost 6 bases and 6 bases respectively, with 11 bases between them. The CDR3 protein is CASSMQEDEKLFF. CDR3 nucleotides: TGTGCCAGCTCCATGCAAGAGGATGAAAAACTGTTTTTT.

The V gene is TRBV9, the J gene TRBJ2-1; D is unresolved. The CDR3 loop spans 16 amino acids. CDR1 is SGDLS and CDR2 is YYNGEE in the germline V gene. Trimming removed 2 bases at V and 3 bases at J, with 15 bases between. CDR3 in amino acids: CASSVSPTESYNEQFF. CDR3 sequence (DNA): TGTGCCAGCAGCGTCTCCCCCACGGAGAGCTACAATGAGCAGTTCTTC.

V and J are TRBV5-1 and TRBJ2-5; D perhaps matches TRBD2 (5 bases). This CDR3 has 16 amino acids. Deletions cut 4 bases from V and 2 bases from J, with 18 bases between. Germline loops: CDR1 SGHRS, CDR2 YFSETQ. CDR3 region: CASSHLLGREQETQYF. The CDR3, as DNA: TGCGCCAGCAGCCATCTCTTAGGACGGGAACAAGAGACCCAGTACTTC.

V usage is TRBV7-2 and J usage is TRBJ1-1, with D maybe TRBD1 (6 bases). V was cut by 5 bases and J by 9 bases, with 16 bases left in between. The V gene's germline CDR1 is SGHTA and CDR2 FQGNSA. The CDR3 runs 13 residues. Here the CDR3 reads CASSLPGARKAFF. The CDR3, as DNA: TGTGCCAGCAGCCTCCCAGGGGCGAGGAAAGCTTTCTTT. Full variable domain (outside the CDR3, taken from reference TRBV7-2 and TRBJ1-1): GAGVSQSPSNKVTEKGKDVELRCDPISGHTALYWYRQSLGQGLEFLIYFQGNSAPDKSGLPSDRFSAERTGGSVSTLTIQRTQQEDSAVYLCASSLPGARKAFFGQGTRLTVV.

CDR3 residues: CSARQGETQYF. The DNA of the CDR3 is TGCAGTGCCAGACAGGGAGAGACCCAGTACTTC. The gene calls are TRBV20-1 and TRBJ2-5, with 7 bases fitting TRBD1. In germline, CDR1 is DFQATT, CDR2 SNEGSKA (reference sequence). This CDR3 is 11 amino acids long. The ends lost 6 bases at V and 4 bases at J; junction bases unmatched: 2.

The chain recombines TRBV19 with TRBJ1-4; a possible D gene is TRBD1 (6 bases). Between the trimmed V and J ends, which lost 5 bases and 3 bases, there was a span of 13 bases. CDR1 and CDR2 (germline): LNHDA, SQIVND (reference sequence). There are 15 residues in the CDR3. The CDR3 spells CASSFRTVANEKLFF. Here the CDR3 DNA reads TGTGCCAGTAGTTTTCGGACAGTGGCTAATGAAAAACTGTTTTTT.

CDR3 coding DNA: TGTGCCAGCAGGTCCGGACTCAGCACAGATACGCAGTATTTT. As protein: CASRSGLSTDTQYF. The rearrangement uses TRBV7-9 and TRBJ2-3, with D maybe TRBD2 (5 bases). The CDR3 runs 14 residues. The V end lost 6 bases, the J end lost 0 bases, and 10 bases lay between the germline ends. CDR1 is SEHNR and CDR2 is FQNEAQ in the germline V gene (reference sequence).

The sample holds a few counts of this clone. V and J are TRBV4-2 and TRBJ2-3; the match to TRBD2 covers 11 bases. CDR3 length: 19 amino acids. The V segment lost 0 bases and the J segment 6 bases; nucleotides outside the gene matches: 14. Germline lookup yields CDR1 LGHNA and CDR2 YNFKEQ. CDR3 sequence reads: CASSQELGASGGKADTQYF. The CDR3, as DNA: TGTGCCAGCAGCCAAGAACTTGGGGCTAGCGGGGGGAAAGCCGATACGCAGTATTTT.

The V and J genes are TRBV5-1 and TRBJ2-3, with a possible D match to TRBD2 (6 bases). This CDR3 spans 15 amino acids. Germline V lookup: CDR1 SGHRS, CDR2 YFSETQ. CDR3 coding DNA: TGCGCGTCCACAAGATCGAGCGGGAGCACAGATACGCAGTATTTT. Protein product: CASTRSSGSTDTQYF.

This clone was seen only a few times. CDR3 protein: CASSGRLAGLYEQYF. DNA of the CDR3: TGTGCCAGCAGCGGACGACTAGCGGGTCTTTACGAGCAGTACTTC. The chain uses TRBV11-2 and TRBJ2-7; 10 nucleotides align to TRBD2. V shed 5 bases and J 4 bases; nucleotides not matched to a gene: 8. Germline-derived CDR1 and CDR2 are SGHAT and FQNNGV. The CDR3 contains 15 residues.

The V and J genes are TRBV7-9 and TRBJ2-2; D is perhaps TRBD1 (6 bases). With 2 bases removed from V and 6 bases from J, the gap between germline ends came to 13 bases. Germline assignment: CDR1 SEHNR and CDR2 FQNEAQ (reference sequence). CDR3 size: 15 residues. The DNA of the CDR3 is TGTGCCAGCAGCTTAAATTCAGGGGACCCCGGGGAGCTGTTTTTT. It codes for CASSLNSGDPGELFF.

This clone was seen only a few times. This chain joins TRBV30 and TRBJ2-3, with 8 bases fitting TRBD2. V was pared by 0 bases and J by 2 bases, with 13 bases of the junction left unmatched. The CDR3 is 18 residues long. Germline V gives CDR1 GTSNPN, CDR2 SVGIG (reference sequence). The CDR3 coding sequence is TGTGCCTGGAGTGTATGGCGGTGGGAGCGGGGGTCCACAGATACGCAGTATTTT. Protein product: CAWSVWRWERGSTDTQYF.

This clone was found once. The J gene is TRBJ2-1, the V gene TRBV14, with D hard to call. Germline V gene sequence: CDR1 SGHDN, CDR2 FVKESK. The CDR3 spans 18 residues. V dropped 0 bases and J dropped 4 bases, with 19 bases sitting between them. The CDR3 region is CASSQDFGGPLPYNEQFF. The CDR3 bases are TGTGCCAGCAGCCAAGATTTCGGTGGGCCACTCCCGTACAATGAGCAGTTCTTC. Variable domain in full (rest from reference TRBV14 and TRBJ2-1): EAGVTQFPSHSVIEKGQTVTLRCDPISGHDNLYWYRRVMGKEIKFLLHFVKESKQDESGMPNNRFLAERTGGTYSTLKVQPAELEDSGVYFCASSQDFGGPLPYNEQFFGPGTRLTVL.

This clone was found a few times. This chain connects TRBV9 to TRBJ2-1; TRBD2 aligns across 8 bases. The CDR3 totals 17 residues. With V trimmed by 0 bases and J by 3 bases, 8 bases remained unmatched. Looked up from germline, CDR1 is SGDLS and CDR2 is YYNGEE. The CDR3 protein is CASSVGSSGGNYNEQFF. CDR3 nucleotide sequence: TGTGCCAGCAGCGTAGGTTCGAGCGGGGGAAACTACAATGAGCAGTTCTTC. Filled out from reference TRBV9 and TRBJ2-1, the complete variable domain reads DSGVTQTPKHLITATGQRVTLRCSPRSGDLSVYWYQQSLDQGLQFLIQYYNGEERAKGNILERFSAQQFPDLHSELNLSSLELGDSALYFCASSVGSSGGNYNEQFFGPGTRLTVL.

The rearrangement links TRBV7-9 to TRBJ2-2, with 9 positions matching TRBD2. The CDR3 totals 17 residues. V shed 6 bases, J shed 1 base, and the junction held 9 bases outside the gene matches. CDR1 is SEHNR and CDR2 is FQNEAQ in the germline V gene (reference sequence). The CDR3 spells CASSRWGGGENTGELFF. The CDR3 DNA sequence: TGTGCCAGCAGTCGCTGGGGCGGGGGGGAGAACACCGGGGAGCTGTTTTTT.

The chain recombines TRBV19 with TRBJ2-3, with TRBD2 identical over 12 bases. This CDR3 comprises 15 residues. Looked up from germline, CDR1 is LNHDA and CDR2 is SQIVND (reference sequence). V was clipped by 9 bases and J by 6 bases; unmatched bases: 10. CDR3 amino acids: CASISTSGGHDTQYF. The CDR3 DNA reads TGTGCCAGCATTTCGACTAGCGGGGGCCACGATACGCAGTATTTT.

V and J are TRBV11-1 and TRBJ1-4; D perhaps matches TRBD1 (6 bases). Germline V gene data show CDR1 as SGHAT and CDR2 as FQDESV (reference sequence). The CDR3 runs 16 residues. Trimming shortened V by 5 bases and J by 4 bases, and 17 bases separated the two germline ends. CDR3 sequence reads: CASSDGRNRDNEKLFF. In nucleotides, the CDR3 is TGTGCCAGCAGCGACGGACGGAACAGGGATAATGAAAAACTGTTTTTT. Using reference TRBV11-1 and TRBJ1-4 for the parts outside the CDR3, the full variable domain is EAEVAQSPRYKITEKSQAVAFWCDPISGHATLYWYRQILGQGPELLVQFQDESVVDDSQLPKDRFSAERLKGVDSTLKIQPAELGDSAMYLCASSDGRNRDNEKLFFGSGTQLSVL.